A selection of T cell receptor beta chains follows, all from one sample in a study of blood T cell repertoires in COVID-19. Libraries were prepared by immunoSEQ multiplex PCR; TCRdb keeps only in-frame clonotypes and omits some of them. The repertoire consists of under 250,000 clones, with around 90% occurring once and the leading ten covering more than 5.5%. Sample: peripheral blood. The receptor set was obtained from a man aged 60-69 years who had recovered from COVID-19. CDR3s include the opening cysteine and the closing phenylalanine or tryptophan. The D gene is left open where the match is weak. Only part of the rows carry a size: once, few, many, or a class if the clone is expanded.

once | TRBD1 | TRBJ1-1 | TRBV28 | TGTGCCAGCAGTTCGACGGGTTTCGACAGGGGAGGGCGGAACTTCGGTGAAGCTTTCTTT | CASSSTGFDRGGRNFGEAFF
NA | TRBD2 | TRBJ2-5 | TRBV6-5 | TGTGCCAGCAGTCTTCTAGCGGGTCGACAAGAGACCCAGTACTTC | CASSLLAGRQETQYF
NA | NA | TRBJ1-2 | TRBV3-1/TRBV3-2 | TGTGCCAGCAGCCAACGGGGGTTCGATGGCTACACCTTC | CASSQRGFDGYTF
NA | NA | TRBJ1-5 | TRBV5-6 | TGTGCCAGCAGCTTCCTCAATCAGCCCCAGCATTTT | CASSFLNQPQHF
NA | TRBD1 | TRBJ2-5 | TRBV5-5 | TGTGCCAGCAGAGGATTACACAGGGGAGTCGAGACCCAGTACTTC | CASRGLHRGVETQYF
once | NA | TRBJ2-1 | TRBV7-9 | TGTGCCAGCAGCTTTCAGGGGGGAGGATTCTATGAGCAGTTCTTC | CASSFQGGGFYEQFF
NA | NA | TRBJ1-3 | TRBV6-5 | TGTGCCAGCAGTTACTCGTTGCAGGCCGGCGCAAACGCCATATATTTT | CASSYSLQAGANAIYF
NA | TRBD1 | TRBJ2-7 | TRBV5-4 | TGTGCCAGCAGCCGACCCGAAGACAGGGGCTACGAGCAGTACTTC | CASSRPEDRGYEQYF
NA | NA | TRBJ1-1 | TRBV7-9 | TGTGCCAGCCGATCACGAGGGGGGAACACTGAAGCTTTCTTT | CASRSRGGNTEAFF
NA | NA | TRBJ2-2 | TRBV4-2 | TGTGCCAGCAGCCACCCCCCGGGCCTAGCGAACGGGGAGCTGTTTTTT | CASSHPPGLANGELFF
NA | NA | TRBJ2-7 | TRBV18 | TGTGCCAGCTCACCGGCGGGGAACTCCTACGAGCAGTACTTC | CASSPAGNSYEQYF
NA | TRBD1 | TRBJ1-4 | TRBV6-5 | TGTGCCAGCAGTTCTAATAGGGACAGGGGAAGAGAAAAACTGTTTTTT | CASSSNRDRGREKLFF
NA | NA | TRBJ1-1 | TRBV30 | TGTGCCTGGAGTCGAGGCCCACAGGCGAACACTGAAGCTTTCTTT | CAWSRGPQANTEAFF
once | NA | TRBJ2-1 | TRBV7-2 | TGTGCCAGCAGCTTAGCAGGGGAGGCGATAAGCTATGAGCAGTTCTTC | CASSLAGEAISYEQFF
NA | NA | TRBJ2-5 | TRBV20-1 | TGCAGTGCGGTGTTAGAAGAGACCCAGTACTTC | CSAVLEETQYF
NA | TRBD1 | TRBJ2-1 | TRBV7-2 | TGTGCCAGCAGCTTAGAAGGGACAGTCTACAATGAGCAGTTCTTC | CASSLEGTVYNEQFF
NA | NA | TRBJ1-2 | TRBV6-6 | TGTGCCAGCAGGTCAGGGTTGTATGGCTACACCTTC | CASRSGLYGYTF
NA | TRBD2 | TRBJ2-3 | TRBV18 | TGTGCCAGCTCGCGTCCTAGCGGGGGCTCAGGTACGCAGTATTTT | CASSRPSGGSGTQYF